The present T cell receptor (beta chain) was sequenced within a study of cytomegalovirus exposure and HLA in healthy donors. Study context: In a previous analysis, 117 million unique TCR beta sequences were found from approximately 180 million T cells.

V dropped 10 bases and J dropped 2; count of bases not matched to a gene: 6. CDR3 size: 13 residues. The germline gives CDR1 ENHRY, CDR2 SYGVKD. Only a few counts were recorded for this clone. Antigen: not known. PCR used 60 Vbeta primers and 13 Jbeta primers. Profiling relied on immunoSEQ multiplex PCR, and the TCRdb table lists in-frame clones only, not all of them. The sample carries approximately 100,000 clones, around 85% recorded once. Regarding the study as a whole: The analysis excluded some indistinguishable V segments, including TRBV6-2 and TRBV6-3.

This receptor was identified in a man aged 30 to 39 in good health and CMV-seronegative. This chain connects TRBV10-3 to TRBJ2-7, with TRBD2 matching over 9 bases. Sequenced sample: PBMCs. DNA for the CDR3: TGTGCCACCCGGACTAGCGAGACCTACGAGCAGTACTTC. Protein product: CATRTSETYEQYF.